The 6 T cell receptor beta chains given below trace back to one sample, sequenced in a study of blood T cell repertoires in COVID-19. Sequencing was performed with immunoSEQ multiplex PCR; in TCRdb, only in-frame clones are kept and a portion is missing. The table includes over 90,000 clones, 82% detected once. The sample taken for sequencing was peripheral blood. The source is a man aged 50-59 years with active or convalescent COVID-19.

The chain employs TRBV18 and TRBJ1-3; unclear D gene. V was pared by 0 bases and J by 1 base, with 10 bases between. This CDR3 spans 16 amino acids. Germline loops: CDR1 KGHSH, CDR2 LQKENI. The CDR3 nucleotides read TGTGCCAGCTCACCACCGAACAGAGGGTCTGGAAACACCATATATTTT. This encodes CASSPPNRGSGNTIYF.

To note about this clone: Different DNA sequences within this sample yield the same CDR3. The chain uses TRBV18 and TRBJ1-2, with 8 bases identical to TRBD1. Unmatched junction bases numbered 2, after V lost 3 bases and J lost 5 bases. Germline CDR1 and CDR2: KGHSH and LQKENI. There are 13 residues in the CDR3. The DNA of the CDR3 is TGTGCCAGCTCACCGGACAGGGAGTATGGCTACACCTTC. It yields the protein CASSPDREYGYTF.

The rearrangement links TRBV5-1 to TRBJ2-5; maybe TRBD2 (5 bases). V was clipped by 0 bases and J by 5 bases, with 8 bases between them. Germline CDR1 is SGHRS and CDR2 is YFSETQ. This CDR3 spans 13 amino acids. The DNA for the CDR3 is TGCGCCAGCAGCTTGGCCGTAGCGGAGACCCAGTACTTC. Protein sequence: CASSLAVAETQYF.

The chain combines TRBV7-2 with TRBJ2-2; no clear D. Deletions cut 2 bases from V and 6 bases from J, with 13 bases between. The CDR3 has 15 amino acids. Germline CDR1 and CDR2: SGHTA and FQGNSA. CDR3 loop: CASSLFTRTPGELFF. CDR3 coding DNA: TGTGCCAGCAGCTTATTCACGCGTACCCCCGGGGAGCTGTTTTTT.

V gene TRBV6-5 combines with J gene TRBJ2-7; TRBD2 matches 9 bases. Germline CDR1 MNHEY, CDR2 SVGAGI. Unmatched junction bases numbered 2, after V lost 0 bases and J lost 2 bases. This CDR3 spans 15 amino acids. For the CDR3, the DNA is TGTGCCAGCAGTTACTCGGCGGGGGGGACCTACGAGCAGTACGTC. Its protein is CASSYSAGGTYEQYV.

The chain joins TRBV10-3 to TRBJ2-7; tentatively, D is TRBD1 (5 bases). V shed 1 base and J shed 11 bases, with 9 bases lying between them. Germline V CDR1 and CDR2: ENHRY, SYGVKD. The CDR3 has 11 residues. The CDR3 region has the DNA TGTGCCATCAGTGAGTGGTCAGGGAAGTACTTC. This gives the protein CAISEWSGKYF.